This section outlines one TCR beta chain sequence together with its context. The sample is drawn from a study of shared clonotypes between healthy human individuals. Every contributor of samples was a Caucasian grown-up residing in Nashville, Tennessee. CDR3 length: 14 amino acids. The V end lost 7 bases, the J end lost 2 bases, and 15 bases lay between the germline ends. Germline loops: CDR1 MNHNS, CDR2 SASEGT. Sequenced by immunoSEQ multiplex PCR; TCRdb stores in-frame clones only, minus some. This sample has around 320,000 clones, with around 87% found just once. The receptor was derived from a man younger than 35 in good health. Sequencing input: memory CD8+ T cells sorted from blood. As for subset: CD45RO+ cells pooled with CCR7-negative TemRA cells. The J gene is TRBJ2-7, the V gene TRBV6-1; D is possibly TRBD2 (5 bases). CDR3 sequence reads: CASTEGSPTYEQYF. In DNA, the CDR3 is TGTGCCAGCACCGAGGGCTCCCCTACCTACGAGCAGTACTTC.